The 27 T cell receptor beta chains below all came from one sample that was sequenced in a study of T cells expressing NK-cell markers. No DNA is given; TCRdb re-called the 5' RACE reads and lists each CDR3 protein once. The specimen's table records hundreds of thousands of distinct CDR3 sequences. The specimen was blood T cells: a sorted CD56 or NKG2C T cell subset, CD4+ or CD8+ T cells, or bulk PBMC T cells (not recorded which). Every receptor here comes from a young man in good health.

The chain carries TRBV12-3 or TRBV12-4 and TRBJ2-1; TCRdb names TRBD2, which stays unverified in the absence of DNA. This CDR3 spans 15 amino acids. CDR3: CASSGLGTSGRGRFF.

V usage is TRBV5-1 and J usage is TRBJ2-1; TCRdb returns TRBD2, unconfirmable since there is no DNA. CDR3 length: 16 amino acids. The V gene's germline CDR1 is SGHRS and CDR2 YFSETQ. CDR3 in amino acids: CASSGGLADSYNEQFF.

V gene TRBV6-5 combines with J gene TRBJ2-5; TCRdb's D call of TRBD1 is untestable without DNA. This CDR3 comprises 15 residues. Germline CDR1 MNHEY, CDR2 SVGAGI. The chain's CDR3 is CASSYSRGQQETQYF.

The CDR3 protein is CASSSTGTLDEQFF. The V gene is TRBV5-1, the J gene TRBJ2-1; no DNA is available, so the TRBD1 call from TCRdb remains unchecked. Germline CDR1 and CDR2: SGHRS and YFSETQ. This CDR3 comprises 14 residues.

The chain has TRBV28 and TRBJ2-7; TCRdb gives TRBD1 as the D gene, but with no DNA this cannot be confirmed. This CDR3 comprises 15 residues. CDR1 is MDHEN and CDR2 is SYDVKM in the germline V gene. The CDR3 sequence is CASSTDRGLPYEQYF.

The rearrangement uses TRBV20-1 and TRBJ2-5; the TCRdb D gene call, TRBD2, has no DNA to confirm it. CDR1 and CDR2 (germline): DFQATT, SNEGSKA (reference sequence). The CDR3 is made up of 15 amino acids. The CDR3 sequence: CSARGGTSIGETQYF.

The CDR3 sequence: CASSFNPTSGRKPTDTQYF. V usage is TRBV27 and J usage is TRBJ2-3; TCRdb picks TRBD2, but there is no DNA to check that call. This CDR3 comprises 19 residues. The germline CDR1 and CDR2 sequences are MNHEY and SMNVEV (reference sequence).

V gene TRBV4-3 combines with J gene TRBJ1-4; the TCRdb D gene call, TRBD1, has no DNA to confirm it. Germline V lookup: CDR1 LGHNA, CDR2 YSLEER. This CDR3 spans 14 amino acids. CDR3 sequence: CASSQGTGGEKLFF.

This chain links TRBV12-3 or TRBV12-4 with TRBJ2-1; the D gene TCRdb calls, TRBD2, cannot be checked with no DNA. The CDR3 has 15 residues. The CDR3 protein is CASSLAGGPGNEQFF.

The CDR3 reads CASSLRGVYGYTF. This chain links TRBV7-2 with TRBJ1-2; TCRdb's assignment of TRBD1 cannot be checked, as there is no DNA. The germline V gene has CDR1 SGHTA and CDR2 FQGNSA. The CDR3 has 13 residues.

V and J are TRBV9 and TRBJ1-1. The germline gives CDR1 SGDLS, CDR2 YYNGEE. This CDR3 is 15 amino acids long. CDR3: CASSSGKYMNTEAFF.

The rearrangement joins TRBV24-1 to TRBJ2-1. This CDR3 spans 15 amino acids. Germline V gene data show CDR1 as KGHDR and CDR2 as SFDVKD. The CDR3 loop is CATSDTDKPYNEQFF.

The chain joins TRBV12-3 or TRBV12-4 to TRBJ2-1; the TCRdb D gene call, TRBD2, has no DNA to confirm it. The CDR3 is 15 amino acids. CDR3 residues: CASSQGGLAANEQFF.

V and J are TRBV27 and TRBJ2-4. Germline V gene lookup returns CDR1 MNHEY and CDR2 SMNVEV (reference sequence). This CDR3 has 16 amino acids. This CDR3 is CASSISVPLAKNIQYF.

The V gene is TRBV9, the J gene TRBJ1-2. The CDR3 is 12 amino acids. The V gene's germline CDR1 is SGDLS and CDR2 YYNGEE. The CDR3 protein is CASSTTTYGYTF. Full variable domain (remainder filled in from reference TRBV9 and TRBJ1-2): DSGVTQTPKHLITATGQRVTLRCSPRSGDLSVYWYQQSLDQGLQFLIQYYNGEERAKGNILERFSAQQFPDLHSELNLSSLELGDSALYFCASSTTTYGYTFGSGTRLTVV.

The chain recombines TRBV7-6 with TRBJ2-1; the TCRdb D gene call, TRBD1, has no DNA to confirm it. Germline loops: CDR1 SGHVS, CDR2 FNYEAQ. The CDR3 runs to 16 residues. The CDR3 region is CASLSVPGQVRYEQFF.

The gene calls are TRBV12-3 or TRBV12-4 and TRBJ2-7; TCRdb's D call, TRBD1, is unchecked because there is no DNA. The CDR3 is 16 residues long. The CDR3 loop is CASSSPRGFISYEQYF.

CDR3 in amino acids: CASSVAGVDNNEQFF. This chain uses TRBV9 with TRBJ2-1; TCRdb's D call, TRBD2, is unchecked because there is no DNA. Germline CDR1 and CDR2: SGDLS and YYNGEE. This CDR3 has 15 residues.

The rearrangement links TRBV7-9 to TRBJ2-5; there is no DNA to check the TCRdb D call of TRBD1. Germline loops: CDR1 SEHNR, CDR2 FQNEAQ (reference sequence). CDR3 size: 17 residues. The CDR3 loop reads CASSPRERPPIQETQYF.

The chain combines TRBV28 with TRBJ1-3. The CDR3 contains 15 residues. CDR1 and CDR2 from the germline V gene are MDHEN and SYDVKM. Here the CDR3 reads CASRRTGSSGNTIYF.

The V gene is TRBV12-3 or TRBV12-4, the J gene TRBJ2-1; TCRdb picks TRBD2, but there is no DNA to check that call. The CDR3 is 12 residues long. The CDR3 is CASSRGRPEQFF.

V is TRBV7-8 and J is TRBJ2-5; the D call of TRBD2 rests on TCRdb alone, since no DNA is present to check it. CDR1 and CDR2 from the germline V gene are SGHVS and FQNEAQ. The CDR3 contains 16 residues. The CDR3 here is CASSLDPGGPRETQYF. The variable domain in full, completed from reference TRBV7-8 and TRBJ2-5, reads GAGVSQSPRYKVAKRGQDVALRCDPISGHVSLFWYQQALGQGPEFLTYFQNEAQLDKSGLPSDRFFAERPEGSVSTLKIQRTQQEDSAVYLCASSLDPGGPRETQYFGPGTRLLVL.

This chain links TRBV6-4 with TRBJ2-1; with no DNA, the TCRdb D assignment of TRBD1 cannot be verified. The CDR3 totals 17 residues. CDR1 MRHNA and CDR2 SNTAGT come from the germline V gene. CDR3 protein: CASTFTPGKVSYNEQFF.

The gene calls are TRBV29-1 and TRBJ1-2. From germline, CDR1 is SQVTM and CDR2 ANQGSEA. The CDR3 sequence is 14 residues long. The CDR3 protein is CSVVSQGSWWGYTF.

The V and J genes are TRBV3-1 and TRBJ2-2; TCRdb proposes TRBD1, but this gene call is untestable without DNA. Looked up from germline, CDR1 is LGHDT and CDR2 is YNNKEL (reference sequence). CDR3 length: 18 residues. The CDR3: CASSQPRQQTLYTGELFF.

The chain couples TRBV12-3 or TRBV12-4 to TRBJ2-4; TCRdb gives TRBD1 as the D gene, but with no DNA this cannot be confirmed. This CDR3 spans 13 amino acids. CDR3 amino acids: CASSDRGEGIQYF.

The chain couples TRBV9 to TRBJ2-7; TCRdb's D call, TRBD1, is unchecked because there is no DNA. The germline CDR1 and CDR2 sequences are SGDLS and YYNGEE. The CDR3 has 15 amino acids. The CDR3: CASSVGQAFPHEQYF.